This passage covers 16 T cell receptor beta chains from one sample sequenced in a study of blood T cell repertoires in COVID-19. Method: immunoSEQ multiplex PCR; TCRdb's copy keeps in-frame clones and lacks some. This table has around 140,000 clones, 84% appearing once. The sequenced sample consisted of peripheral blood. These receptors were obtained from a woman of 80 years or more with acute or convalescent COVID-19.

V usage is TRBV2 and J usage is TRBJ1-5, with a weak D call TRBD1 (5 bases). The CDR3 covers 13 residues. Trimming took 1 base from V and 6 from J, leaving 7 bases between them. Germline V CDR1 and CDR2: SNHLY, FYNNEI. The CDR3 loop is CASSEGGGQPQHF. CDR3 nucleotide sequence: TGTGCCAGCAGTGAAGGCGGGGGTCAGCCCCAGCATTTT.

This clone appeared a single time. The genes are TRBV7-8 and TRBJ1-5; D not resolved. This CDR3 is 13 amino acids long. Germline V lookup: CDR1 SGHVS, CDR2 FQNEAQ. The germline V and J ends were trimmed by 8 bases and 5 bases, with 13 bases remaining between them. The CDR3 region has the DNA TGTGCCAGCGCGGTAAACGGTTATCAGCCCCAGCATTTT. Amino acids: CASAVNGYQPQHF.

The rearrangement links TRBV7-2 to TRBJ2-3; D is perhaps TRBD1 (6 bases). The CDR3 spans 13 residues. Trimming left V 4 bases short and J 4 bases short, with 9 bases between. CDR1 and CDR2 (germline): SGHTA, FQGNSA. CDR3 protein: CASSSQGSDTQYF. The DNA for the CDR3 is TGTGCCAGCAGCTCACAGGGCTCAGATACGCAGTATTTT.

J is TRBJ2-5 and V is TRBV12-3 or TRBV12-4; D may be TRBD1 (6 bases). Trimming took off 6 bases at V and 10 bases at J, with 18 bases between the two ends. This CDR3 contains 13 residues. This chain's CDR3 is CASSPPTGGSQYF. CDR3 DNA sequence: TGTGCCAGCAGCCCGCCGACAGGAGGTAGCCAGTACTTC.

The chain uses TRBV7-2 and TRBJ1-2, with D possibly being TRBD1 (6 bases). Trimming took 6 bases from V and 2 from J, leaving 16 bases between them. The CDR3 runs 15 residues. Germline V gene data show CDR1 as SGHTA and CDR2 as FQGNSA. The CDR3 spells CASSSGQKPNYGYTF. In nucleotides, the CDR3 is TGTGCCAGCAGTTCAGGACAGAAACCAAACTATGGCTACACCTTC.

V and J are TRBV5-1 and TRBJ2-3; D possibly corresponds to TRBD2 (6 bases). Germline-derived CDR1 and CDR2 are SGHRS and YFSETQ. The CDR3 spans 14 residues. V lost 3 bases and J 4 bases, leaving 12 bases between the germline ends. CDR3 in DNA: TGCGCCAGCAGCTCGGGAGTCGGCGCAGATACGCAGTATTTT. It encodes CASSSGVGADTQYF.

The J gene is TRBJ2-5, the V gene TRBV6-2 or TRBV6-3, with TRBD2 matching 9 bases. Germline V lookup: CDR1 MNHEY, CDR2 SVGEGT. This CDR3 region has 14 residues. Trimming removed 5 bases from V and 5 bases from J; junction bases left unmatched: 6. CDR3 DNA: TGTGCCAGCAGTCTGAGCGGGGGGTCGGAGACCCAGTACTTC. Residues: CASSLSGGSETQYF.

V is TRBV12-5 and J is TRBJ1-5; no firm D call. Per germline, CDR1 LGHNT and CDR2 FRNRAP. Trimming removed 1 base at V and 9 bases at J, with 16 bases between. The CDR3 is 15 residues long. Here the CDR3 DNA reads TGTGCTAGTGGTTTGGGAGGACTAGAGGATTCGCCCCAGCATTTT. Protein: CASGLGGLEDSPQHF.

In its sample, this clone was seen a few times. CDR3 bases: TGTGCCAGCAGCTCGGGGGGACAGGGGGCAGGTGAGACCCAGTACTTC. This encodes CASSSGGQGAGETQYF. The rearrangement links TRBV5-5 to TRBJ2-5, with TRBD1 identical over 12 bases. The germline gives CDR1 SGHKS, CDR2 YYEKEE (reference sequence). V lost 3 bases and J lost 5; bases outside the gene matches: 8. The CDR3 has 16 residues. The full variable domain, in which reference TRBV5-5 and TRBJ2-5 provide the parts outside the CDR3, is DAGVTQSPTHLIKTRGQQVTLRCSPISGHKSVSWYQQVLGQGPQFIFQYYEKEERGRGNFPDRFSARQFPNYSSELNVNALLLGDSALYLCASSSGGQGAGETQYFGPGTRLLVL.

The V call is TRBV6-1, the J call TRBJ2-7, with TRBD2 matching over 9 bases. The CDR3 loop spans 14 amino acids. J lost 2 bases, V lost 4 bases, and 3 bases had no gene match. CDR1 is MNHNS, CDR2 SASEGT, per germline. CDR3 DNA: TGTGCCAGCAGTGTAGCGGGAGCAACCTACGAGCAGTACTTC. Translating it yields CASSVAGATYEQYF.

The chain uses TRBV12-2 and TRBJ2-1; the table's D call, TRBD2, has no DNA check behind it. TRBV12-2 is deemed a pseudogene. This CDR3 spans 16 amino acids. CDR3 sequence reads: CASRLRGKSSYNEQFF. Here the CDR3 DNA reads TGTGCAAGTCGCTTACGGGGGAAGAGCTCCTACAATGAGCAGTTCTTC.

The CDR3 DNA reads as TGTGCCAGCAGAAGACAGGGGAGTGAGCAGTTCTTC. Encoded protein: CASRRQGSEQFF. V gene TRBV6-6 combines with J gene TRBJ2-1, with TRBD1 matching over 8 bases. CDR1 and CDR2 (germline): MNHNY, SVGAGI (reference sequence). Trimming at V came to 6 bases and at J to 9 bases, leaving 4 bases not matched to a gene. This CDR3 is 12 amino acids long.

The genes are TRBV29-1 and TRBJ2-1; 8 bases match TRBD1. This CDR3 has 13 residues. CDR1 is SQVTM, CDR2 ANQGSEA, per germline. After removal of 6 bases from V and 9 bases from J, the junction contained 10 bases not matched to a gene. The CDR3 sequence is CSVVVQGAGEQFF. The CDR3 DNA follows: TGCAGCGTGGTAGTCCAGGGGGCGGGTGAGCAGTTCTTC.

This chain links TRBV5-6 with TRBJ1-6, with D unclear. CDR3 length: 16 residues. Germline V gives CDR1 SGHDT, CDR2 YYEEEE. Deletions cut 1 base from V and 7 bases from J, with 15 bases between. This CDR3 reads CASSLSPNRANSPLHF. CDR3 DNA sequence: TGTGCCAGCAGCTTGAGTCCTAATCGTGCCAATTCACCCCTCCACTTT. Supplemented by reference TRBV5-6 and TRBJ1-6, the full variable domain reads DAGVTQSPTHLIKTRGQQVTLRCSPKSGHDTVSWYQQALGQGPQFIFQYYEEEERQRGNFPDRFSGHQFPNYSSELNVNALLLGDSALYLCASSLSPNRANSPLHFGNGTRLTVT.

The V call is TRBV6-5, the J call TRBJ1-1; D may be TRBD1 (6 bases). CDR1 is MNHEY and CDR2 is SVGAGI in the germline V gene. The V end lost 6 bases, the J end lost 10 bases, and 15 bases lay between the germline ends. The CDR3 consists of 12 residues. The CDR3 loop reads CASSATGSPAFF. The CDR3 DNA follows: TGTGCCAGCAGCGCCACAGGGTCGCCAGCTTTCTTT.

V and J are TRBV7-2 and TRBJ2-2, with TRBD2 matching 10 bases. J gave up 2 bases and V 1 base, and 7 bases lay outside the gene matches. This CDR3 contains 18 residues. The germline V gene has CDR1 SGHTA and CDR2 FQGNSA. CDR3 sequence reads: CASSLGSGRVGNTGELFF. In DNA, the CDR3 is TGTGCCAGCAGCTTAGGGAGCGGGAGGGTCGGAAACACCGGGGAGCTGTTTTTT.